This TCR beta chain was retrieved from a study of blood T cell repertoires in COVID-19. Study details: T cells, B-cell-depleted T cells, or PBMCs supplied cDNA or gDNA.

Original methodology: The assay estimated nucleated cells by amplifying reference gene primers. The assay was immunoSEQ multiplex PCR, and TCRdb's table has in-frame clones only and misses some. That table furnishes V, J and clone size, whereas the DNA furnished D and trimming. The sample lists fewer than 250,000 clones; 82% were seen once. The CDR3 has 16 amino acids. Trimming stripped 0 bases from V and 3 bases from J, with 15 bases between. Germline V gene lookup returns CDR1 SGHDT and CDR2 YYEEEE. The chain links TRBV5-6 to TRBJ2-5; D might be TRBD2 (7 bases). Sequenced material: peripheral blood. The TCR originated in a woman in her 40s with acute or convalescent COVID-19. CDR3: CASSLAGGAIEETQYF. CDR3 nucleotide sequence: TGTGCCAGCAGCTTGGCGGGGGGCGCGATCGAAGAGACCCAGTACTTC.